This T cell receptor (beta chain) originates from a study of blood T cells in healthy people across ages. V gave up 4 bases and J gave up 1 base, with 7 bases separating them. CDR1 is SGHTA and CDR2 is FQGNSA in the germline V gene. This CDR3 contains 13 residues. PCR was performed a second time for about 7 to 11 cycles using a sample-barcoded 5' primer and a J-beta primer mix. From the 5' RACE reads, TCRdb called clonotypes with MiXCR, one entry per CDR3 protein. Here the sample spans approximately 800,000 distinct CDR3 sequences, about three fifths being singletons. This clonotype was observed a handful of times.

Sample: blood. This TCR derives from a man aged 30 to 39 in good health. The chain employs TRBV7-2 and TRBJ2-5; D not certain. CDR3 bases: TGTGCCAGCAGCTACCAATCCCAAGAGACCCAGTACTTC. This encodes CASSYQSQETQYF.